Listed here are 15 T cell receptor beta chains from one sample, sequenced in a study of T-cell memory formation after mild COVID-19 (dated by TCRdb to about 2021). The library was generated by 5' RACE. Sequenced on an Illumina NovaSeq 6000. The raw public data were reprocessed by TCRdb itself: fastp quality trimming at Q25, MiXCR clonotype calling, in-frame beta chains only. Every entry covers one CDR3 protein and lists the most common genes and DNA from its rows. Present in this sample are approximately 240,000 distinct CDR3 sequences, 15% to 20% of which were seen just once. Around 3.4% of the sample goes to the ten largest clones. Sample: PBMCs or a T cell subset sorted from them (not recorded which). Receptors originate from a man between 18 and 29 years old who had mild COVID-19 (a few samples of this study predate the infection). The sample titles of this study are shuffled in the database, so cell type and time point are left out; the donor was told from shared clones.

In its sample, this clonotype was seen a few times. This rearrangement joins TRBV10-3 to TRBJ2-5; D might be TRBD1 (6 bases). The CDR3 is 13 amino acids. Deletions cut 6 bases from V and 6 bases from J, with 14 bases between. CDR1 ENHRY and CDR2 SYGVKD come from the germline V gene. The CDR3 sequence: CAISAGDKQTQYF. In DNA, the CDR3 is TGTGCCATCAGCGCAGGGGATAAGCAGACCCAGTACTTC.

The sample holds many counts of this clonotype. This rearrangement joins TRBV7-3 to TRBJ2-3; TRBD2 agrees at 8 bases. CDR1 and CDR2 from the germline V gene are SGHTA and FQGTGA. V shed 5 bases, J shed 7 bases, and the junction held 11 bases outside the gene matches. This CDR3 spans 15 amino acids. CDR3 protein: CASSNRGGPGNTQYF. The CDR3 coding sequence is TGTGCCAGCAGCAACCGGGGGGGCCCAGGGAATACGCAGTATTTT.

This clonotype was observed a handful of times. The CDR3 loop is CASSLAGFSPLHF. The CDR3 coding sequence is TGCGCCAGCAGCTTGGCTGGGTTTTCACCCCTCCACTTT. The V call is TRBV5-1, the J call TRBJ1-6; the D is unclear. CDR3 size: 13 residues. Germline CDR1 is SGHRS and CDR2 is YFSETQ. V was trimmed by 0 bases and J by 9 bases, leaving 7 bases between them.

This clonotype was seen a handful of times. This sequence joins TRBV7-9 and TRBJ2-1; no reliable D call. V lost 4 bases and J lost 4, with 11 bases in between. The CDR3 is 14 amino acids. Germline lookup yields CDR1 SEHNR and CDR2 FQNEAQ (reference sequence). CDR3 DNA sequence: TGTGCCAGCAGCTCCCGGATTGGGTACAATGAGCAGTTCTTC. Translation gives CASSSRIGYNEQFF. The complete variable domain, with remaining parts taken from reference TRBV7-9 and TRBJ2-1, reads DTGVSQNPRHKITKRGQNVTFRCDPISEHNRLYWYRQTLGQGPEFLTYFQNEAQLEKSRLLSDRFSAERPKGSFSTLEIQRTEQGDSAMYLCASSSRIGYNEQFFGPGTRLTVL.

This clonotype was found many times. The chain couples TRBV7-2 to TRBJ2-3; 10 bases are a match to TRBD2. CDR3 length: 15 residues. Per germline, CDR1 SGHTA and CDR2 FQGNSA. V lost 4 bases, J lost 2 bases, and 3 bases stayed unmatched. CDR3 DNA sequence: TGTGCCAGCAGCTATAGCGGGGGGAACACAGATACGCAGTATTTT. It encodes CASSYSGGNTDTQYF.

The J gene is TRBJ1-2, the V gene TRBV5-1; possible D gene TRBD1, 5 bases. CDR3 length: 21 residues. Looked up from germline, CDR1 is SGHRS and CDR2 is YFSETQ. Trimming pared 7 bases from V and 7 bases from J, leaving 41 bases between. DNA for the CDR3: TGCGCCAGCCAGTCCGATCCGACGGGAAGCCTTCGTGCAGGGTCACGTAGTGGCTACACCTTC. Amino acid sequence: CASQSDPTGSLRAGSRSGYTF. The full variable domain, completed using reference TRBV5-1 and TRBJ1-2, is KAGVTQTPRYLIKTRGQQVTLSCSPISGHRSVSWYQQTPGQGLQFLFEYFSETQRNKGNFPGRFSGRQFSNSRSEMNVSTLELGDSALYLCASQSDPTGSLRAGSRSGYTFGSGTRLTVV.

This clonotype was detected only a few times. The chain recombines TRBV4-1 with TRBJ2-6; D call uncertain. The germline V gene has CDR1 MGHRA and CDR2 YSYEKL. V was clipped by 1 base and J by 0 bases, with 7 bases between them. The CDR3 loop spans 16 amino acids. The CDR3: CASSQVFSSGANVLTF. CDR3 DNA sequence: TGCGCCAGCAGCCAAGTATTCAGCTCTGGGGCCAACGTCCTGACTTTC.

This clonotype appeared a few times. This chain links TRBV5-1 with TRBJ2-1; 10 nucleotides align to TRBD2. Germline loops: CDR1 SGHRS, CDR2 YFSETQ. The J segment lost 8 bases and the V segment lost 4 bases, leaving 9 bases of the junction unmatched. The CDR3 length is 15 residues. The CDR3 here is CASSKSGGAADEQFF. Here the CDR3 DNA reads TGCGCCAGCAGCAAAAGCGGGGGGGCCGCGGATGAGCAGTTCTTC.

This rearrangement joins TRBV3-1 to TRBJ1-4; D unresolved. Germline V lookup: CDR1 LGHDT, CDR2 YNNKEL (reference sequence). V gave up 4 bases and J gave up 7 bases, with 7 bases separating them. The CDR3 spans 12 residues. The CDR3 here is CASSRVGEKLFF. For the CDR3, the DNA is TGTGCCAGCAGCCGAGTGGGTGAAAAACTGTTTTTT.

This clonotype was observed a few times. V gene TRBV5-1 combines with J gene TRBJ2-3; the D gene is possibly TRBD2 (5 bases). The CDR3 totals 14 residues. Germline-derived CDR1 and CDR2 are SGHRS and YFSETQ. V was trimmed by 0 bases and J by 2 bases, leaving 7 bases between them. CDR3 sequence: CASSLAGITDTQYF. CDR3 sequence (DNA): TGCGCCAGCAGCTTGGCGGGGATCACAGATACGCAGTATTTT. The complete variable domain, with remaining parts taken from reference TRBV5-1 and TRBJ2-3, reads KAGVTQTPRYLIKTRGQQVTLSCSPISGHRSVSWYQQTPGQGLQFLFEYFSETQRNKGNFPGRFSGRQFSNSRSEMNVSTLELGDSALYLCASSLAGITDTQYFGPGTRLTVL.

The V gene is TRBV3-1, the J gene TRBJ2-2, with D possibly being TRBD2 (6 bases). This CDR3 is 15 amino acids long. Germline V lookup: CDR1 LGHDT, CDR2 YNNKEL (reference sequence). V was clipped by 4 bases and J by 5 bases, with 14 bases between them. The CDR3 coding sequence is TGTGCCAGCAGCCGGGGGAACGGGGGAACCGGGGAGCTGTTTTTT. Amino acids: CASSRGNGGTGELFF.

This clonotype was counted at least ten times. This chain connects TRBV6-4 to TRBJ2-3; 10 nucleotides match TRBD2. V lost 4 bases to trimming and J lost 2 bases; unmatched junction nucleotides: 3. Germline lookup yields CDR1 MRHNA and CDR2 SNTAGT. The CDR3 is 15 residues long. CDR3 DNA: TGTGCCAGCAGTGCGAGCGGGGGGGCCACAGATACGCAGTATTTT. Translation: CASSASGGATDTQYF.

Only a few counts were recorded for this clonotype. This chain uses TRBV5-1 with TRBJ1-1; 7 nucleotides agree with TRBD1. V trimming: 4 bases; J trimming: 7 bases; junction bases outside the gene matches: 7. This CDR3 has 13 amino acids. Germline assignment: CDR1 SGHRS and CDR2 YFSETQ. CDR3 region: CASSQDRPFEAFF. In DNA, the CDR3 is TGCGCCAGCAGCCAGGACAGGCCGTTTGAAGCTTTCTTT.

The rearrangement uses TRBV20-1 and TRBJ1-3; weak D call: TRBD1 (6 bases). The CDR3 totals 15 residues. Germline-derived CDR1 and CDR2 are DFQATT and SNEGSKA (reference sequence). V lost 0 bases to trimming and J lost 2 bases, with 11 bases between them. The CDR3 bases are TGCAGTGCTAGAGATGGGGGGCAGGCTGGAAACACCATATATTTT. It specifies CSARDGGQAGNTIYF.

The sample holds a few counts of this clonotype. The chain employs TRBV4-3 and TRBJ2-3, with D uncertain. This CDR3 is 13 amino acids long. V lost 0 bases and J 10 bases, leaving 11 bases between the germline ends. Germline V lookup: CDR1 LGHNA, CDR2 YSLEER. CDR3 in amino acids: CASSQDLSLPQYF. The CDR3 region has the DNA TGCGCCAGCAGCCAAGATCTTTCGTTACCGCAGTATTTT.